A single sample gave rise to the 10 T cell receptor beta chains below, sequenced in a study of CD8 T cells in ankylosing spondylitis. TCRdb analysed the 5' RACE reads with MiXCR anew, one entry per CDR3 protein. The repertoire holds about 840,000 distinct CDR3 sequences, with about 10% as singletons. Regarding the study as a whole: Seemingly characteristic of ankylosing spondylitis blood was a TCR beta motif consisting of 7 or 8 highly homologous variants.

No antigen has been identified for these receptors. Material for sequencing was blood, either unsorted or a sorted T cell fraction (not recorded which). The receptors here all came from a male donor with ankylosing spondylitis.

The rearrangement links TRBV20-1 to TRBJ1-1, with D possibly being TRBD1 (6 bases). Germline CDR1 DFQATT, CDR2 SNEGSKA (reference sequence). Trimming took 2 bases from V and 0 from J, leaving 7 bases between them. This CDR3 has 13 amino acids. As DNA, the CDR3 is TGCAGTGCTAGATCAGGGGTGAACACTGAAGCTTTCTTT. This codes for CSARSGVNTEAFF.

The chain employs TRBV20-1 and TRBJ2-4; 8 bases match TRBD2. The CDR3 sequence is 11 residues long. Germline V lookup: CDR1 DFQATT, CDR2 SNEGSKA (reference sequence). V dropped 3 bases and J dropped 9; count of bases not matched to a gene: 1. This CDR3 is CSASGGGIQYF. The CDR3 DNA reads TGCAGTGCTAGCGGGGGGGGCATTCAGTACTTC.

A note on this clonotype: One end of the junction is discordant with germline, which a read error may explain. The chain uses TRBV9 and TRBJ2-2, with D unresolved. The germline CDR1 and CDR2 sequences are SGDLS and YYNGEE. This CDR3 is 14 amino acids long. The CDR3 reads CASSPRPNAGELFF. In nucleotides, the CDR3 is TGTGCCAGCAGCCCCCGCCCGAACGCCGGGGAGCTGTTTTTT.

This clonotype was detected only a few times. As DNA, the CDR3 is TGTGCCAGCAGCTTATTTTCGGGGCCCCAGCATTTT. This sequence encodes CASSLFSGPQHF. The chain employs TRBV7-2 and TRBJ1-5; D remains unclear. Trimming stripped 2 bases from V and 9 bases from J, with 8 bases between. Per germline, CDR1 SGHTA and CDR2 FQGNSA. This CDR3 contains 12 residues.

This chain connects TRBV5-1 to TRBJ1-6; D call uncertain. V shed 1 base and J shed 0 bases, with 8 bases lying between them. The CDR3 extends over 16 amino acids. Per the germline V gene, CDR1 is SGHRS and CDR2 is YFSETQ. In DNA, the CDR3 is TGCGCCAGCAGCTTGTCCGGGAGCTCCTATAATTCACCCCTCCACTTT. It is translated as CASSLSGSSYNSPLHF.

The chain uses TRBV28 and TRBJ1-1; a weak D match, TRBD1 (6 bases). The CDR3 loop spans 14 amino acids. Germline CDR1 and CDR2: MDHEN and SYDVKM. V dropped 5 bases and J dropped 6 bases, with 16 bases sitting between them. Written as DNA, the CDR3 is TGTGCCAGCAGTGTCCCCGGGACACGGTCTGAAGCTTTCTTT. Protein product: CASSVPGTRSEAFF. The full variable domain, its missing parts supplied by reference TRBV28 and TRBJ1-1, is DVKVTQSSRYLVKRTGEKVFLECVQDMDHENMFWYRQDPGLGLRLIYFSYDVKMKEKGDIPEGYSVSREKKERFSLILESASTNQTSMYLCASSVPGTRSEAFFGQGTRLTVV.

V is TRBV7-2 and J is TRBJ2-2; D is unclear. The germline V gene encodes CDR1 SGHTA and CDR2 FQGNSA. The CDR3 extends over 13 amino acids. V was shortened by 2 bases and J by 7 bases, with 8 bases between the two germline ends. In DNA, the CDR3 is TGTGCCAGCAGCTTAAGTGGTGTCGGGGAGCTGTTTTTT. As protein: CASSLSGVGELFF.

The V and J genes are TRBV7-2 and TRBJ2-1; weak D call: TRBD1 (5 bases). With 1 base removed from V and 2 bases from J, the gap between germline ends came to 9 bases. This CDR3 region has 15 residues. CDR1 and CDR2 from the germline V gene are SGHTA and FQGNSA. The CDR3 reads CASSLVGAAYNEQFF. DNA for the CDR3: TGTGCCAGCAGCTTAGTAGGGGCAGCCTACAATGAGCAGTTCTTC. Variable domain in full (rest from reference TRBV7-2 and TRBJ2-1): GAGVSQSPSNKVTEKGKDVELRCDPISGHTALYWYRQSLGQGLEFLIYFQGNSAPDKSGLPSDRFSAERTGGSVSTLTIQRTQQEDSAVYLCASSLVGAAYNEQFFGPGTRLTVL.

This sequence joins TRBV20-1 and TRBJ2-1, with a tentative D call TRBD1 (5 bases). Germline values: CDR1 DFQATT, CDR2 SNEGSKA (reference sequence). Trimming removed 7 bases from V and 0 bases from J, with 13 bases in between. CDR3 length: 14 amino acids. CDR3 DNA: TGCAGTGTTGCCGGACAAAGCTCCTACAATGAGCAGTTCTTC. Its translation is CSVAGQSSYNEQFF.

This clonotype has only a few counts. For the CDR3, the DNA is TGCAGTGCGGTCGAGGGCAGGGGGCAGAATACGCAGTATTTT. Translation: CSAVEGRGQNTQYF. The V and J genes are TRBV20-1 and TRBJ2-3, with 8 bases that match TRBD1. Germline values: CDR1 DFQATT, CDR2 SNEGSKA (reference sequence). Trimming removed 6 bases from V and 7 bases from J; junction bases left unmatched: 12. The CDR3 extends over 14 amino acids.